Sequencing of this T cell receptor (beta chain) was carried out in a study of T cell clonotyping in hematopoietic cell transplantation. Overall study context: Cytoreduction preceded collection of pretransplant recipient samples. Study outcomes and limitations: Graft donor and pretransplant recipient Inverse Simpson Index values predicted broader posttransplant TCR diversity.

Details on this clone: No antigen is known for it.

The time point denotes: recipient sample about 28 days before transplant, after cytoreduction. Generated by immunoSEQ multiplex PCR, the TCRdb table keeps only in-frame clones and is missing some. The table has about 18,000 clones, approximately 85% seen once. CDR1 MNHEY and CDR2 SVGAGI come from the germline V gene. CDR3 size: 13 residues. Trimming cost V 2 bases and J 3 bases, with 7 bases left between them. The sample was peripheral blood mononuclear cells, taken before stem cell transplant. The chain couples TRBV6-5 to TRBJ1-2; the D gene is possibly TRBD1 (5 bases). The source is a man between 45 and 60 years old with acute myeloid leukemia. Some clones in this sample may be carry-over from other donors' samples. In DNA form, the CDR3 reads TGTGCCAGCAGTTACGACAGCTACTATGGCTACACCTTC. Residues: CASSYDSYYGYTF.